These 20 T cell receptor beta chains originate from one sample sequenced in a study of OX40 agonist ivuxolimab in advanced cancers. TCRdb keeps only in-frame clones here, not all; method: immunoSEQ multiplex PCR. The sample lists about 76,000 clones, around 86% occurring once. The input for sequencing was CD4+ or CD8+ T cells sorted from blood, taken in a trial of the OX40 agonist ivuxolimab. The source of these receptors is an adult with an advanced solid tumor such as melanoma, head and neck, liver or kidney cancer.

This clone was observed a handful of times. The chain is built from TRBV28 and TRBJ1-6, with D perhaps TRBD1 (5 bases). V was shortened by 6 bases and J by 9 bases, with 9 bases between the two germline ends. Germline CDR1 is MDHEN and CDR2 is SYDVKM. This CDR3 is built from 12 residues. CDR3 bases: TGTGCCAGCAGCTCCGGGGGTTCACCCCTCCACTTT. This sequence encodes CASSSGGSPLHF.

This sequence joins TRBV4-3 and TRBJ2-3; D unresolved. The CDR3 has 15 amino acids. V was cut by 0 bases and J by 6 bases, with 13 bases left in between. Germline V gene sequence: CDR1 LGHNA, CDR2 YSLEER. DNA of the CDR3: TGCGCCAGCAGCCAAGAGTGGCTGGGCCCGGATACGCAGTATTTT. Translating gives CASSQEWLGPDTQYF.

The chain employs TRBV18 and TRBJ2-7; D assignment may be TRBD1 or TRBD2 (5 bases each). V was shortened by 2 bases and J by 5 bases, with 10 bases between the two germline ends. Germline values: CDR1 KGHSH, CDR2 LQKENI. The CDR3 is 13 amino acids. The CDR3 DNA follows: TGTGCCAGCTCACCATGGGGGAACCACGAGCAGTACTTC. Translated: CASSPWGNHEQYF.

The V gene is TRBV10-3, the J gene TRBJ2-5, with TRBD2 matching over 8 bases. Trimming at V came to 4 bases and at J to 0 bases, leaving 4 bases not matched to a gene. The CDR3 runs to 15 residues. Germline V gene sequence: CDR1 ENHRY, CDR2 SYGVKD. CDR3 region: CAISVGSGDQETQYF. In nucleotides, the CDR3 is TGTGCCATCAGTGTGGGTAGCGGGGACCAAGAGACCCAGTACTTC.

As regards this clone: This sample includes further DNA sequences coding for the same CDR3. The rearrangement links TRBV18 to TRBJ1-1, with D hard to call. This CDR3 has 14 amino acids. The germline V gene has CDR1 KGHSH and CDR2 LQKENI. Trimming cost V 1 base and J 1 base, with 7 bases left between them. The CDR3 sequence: CASSPRDGNTEAFF. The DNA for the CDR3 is TGTGCCAGCTCACCACGTGATGGGAACACTGAAGCTTTCTTT.

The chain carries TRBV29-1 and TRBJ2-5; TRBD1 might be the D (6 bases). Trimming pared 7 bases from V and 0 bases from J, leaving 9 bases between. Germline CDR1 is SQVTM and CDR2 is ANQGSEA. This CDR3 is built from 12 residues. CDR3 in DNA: TGCAGCGCCAGACAGGACCAAGAGACCCAGTACTTC. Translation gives CSARQDQETQYF.

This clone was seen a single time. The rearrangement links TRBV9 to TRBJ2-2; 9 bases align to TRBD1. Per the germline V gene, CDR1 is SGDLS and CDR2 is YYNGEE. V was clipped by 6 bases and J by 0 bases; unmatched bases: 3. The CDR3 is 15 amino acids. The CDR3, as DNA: TGTGCCAGCAATCGACAGGGGGCGAACACCGGGGAGCTGTTTTTT. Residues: CASNRQGANTGELFF.

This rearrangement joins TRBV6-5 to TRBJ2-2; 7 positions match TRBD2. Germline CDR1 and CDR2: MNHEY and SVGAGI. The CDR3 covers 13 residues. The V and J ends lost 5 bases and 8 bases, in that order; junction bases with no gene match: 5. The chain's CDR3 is CASSPRGVGELFF. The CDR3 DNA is TGTGCCAGCAGTCCCCGGGGGGTTGGGGAGCTGTTTTTT.

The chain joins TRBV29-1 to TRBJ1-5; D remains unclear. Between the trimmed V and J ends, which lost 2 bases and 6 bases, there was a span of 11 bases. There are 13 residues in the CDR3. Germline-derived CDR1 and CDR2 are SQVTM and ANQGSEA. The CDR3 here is CSVESSEGQPQHF. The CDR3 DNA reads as TGCAGCGTTGAATCGTCGGAGGGTCAGCCCCAGCATTTT.

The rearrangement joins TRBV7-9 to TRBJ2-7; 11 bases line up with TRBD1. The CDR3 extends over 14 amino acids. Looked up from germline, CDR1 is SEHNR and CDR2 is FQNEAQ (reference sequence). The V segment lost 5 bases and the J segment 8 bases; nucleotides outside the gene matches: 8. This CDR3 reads CASSIGTGGHKQYF. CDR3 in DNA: TGTGCCAGCAGCATAGGGACAGGGGGACACAAGCAGTACTTC. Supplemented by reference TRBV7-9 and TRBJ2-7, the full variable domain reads DTGVSQNPRHKITKRGQNVTFRCDPISEHNRLYWYRQTLGQGPEFLTYFQNEAQLEKSRLLSDRFSAERPKGSFSTLEIQRTEQGDSAMYLCASSIGTGGHKQYFGPGTRLTVT.

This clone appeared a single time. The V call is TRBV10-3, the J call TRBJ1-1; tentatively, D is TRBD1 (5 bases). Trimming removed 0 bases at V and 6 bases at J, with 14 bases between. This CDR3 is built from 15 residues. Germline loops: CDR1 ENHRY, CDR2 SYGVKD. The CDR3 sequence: CAISESGRDIAEAFF. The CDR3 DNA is TGTGCCATCAGTGAGTCGGGCAGGGATATAGCTGAAGCTTTCTTT.

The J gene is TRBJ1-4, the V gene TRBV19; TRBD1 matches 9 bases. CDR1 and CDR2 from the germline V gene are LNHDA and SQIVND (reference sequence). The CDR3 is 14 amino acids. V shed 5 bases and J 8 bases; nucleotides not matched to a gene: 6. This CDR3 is CASSLQGAREKLFF. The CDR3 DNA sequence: TGTGCCAGTAGTTTACAGGGGGCTCGGGAAAAACTGTTTTTT.

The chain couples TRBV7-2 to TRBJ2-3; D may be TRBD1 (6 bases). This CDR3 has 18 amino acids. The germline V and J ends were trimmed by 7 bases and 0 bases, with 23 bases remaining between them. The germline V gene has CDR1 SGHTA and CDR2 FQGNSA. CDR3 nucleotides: TGTGCCAGCACCACTCCAAGTACCGGGACAACAAGCACAGATACGCAGTATTTT. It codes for CASTTPSTGTTSTDTQYF.

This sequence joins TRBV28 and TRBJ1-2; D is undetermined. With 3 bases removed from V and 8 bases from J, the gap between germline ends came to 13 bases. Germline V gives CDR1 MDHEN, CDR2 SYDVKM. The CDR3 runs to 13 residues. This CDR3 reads CASSFVWLGGYTF. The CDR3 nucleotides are TGTGCCAGCAGTTTTGTCTGGCTTGGGGGCTACACCTTC.

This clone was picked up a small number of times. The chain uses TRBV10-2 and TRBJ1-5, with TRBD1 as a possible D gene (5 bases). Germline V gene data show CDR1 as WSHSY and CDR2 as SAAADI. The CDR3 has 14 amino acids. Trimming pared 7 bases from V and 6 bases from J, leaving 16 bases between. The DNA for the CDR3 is TGCGCCAGCACCGACCGGGGGGGGAGTCAGCCCCAGCATTTT. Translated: CASTDRGGSQPQHF.

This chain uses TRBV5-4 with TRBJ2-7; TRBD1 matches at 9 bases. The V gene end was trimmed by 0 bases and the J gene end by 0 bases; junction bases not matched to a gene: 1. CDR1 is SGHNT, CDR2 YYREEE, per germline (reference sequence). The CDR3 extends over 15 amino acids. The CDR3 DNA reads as TGTGCCAGCAGCTTGGCGGGACAGGGCTCCTACGAGCAGTACTTC. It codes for CASSLAGQGSYEQYF.

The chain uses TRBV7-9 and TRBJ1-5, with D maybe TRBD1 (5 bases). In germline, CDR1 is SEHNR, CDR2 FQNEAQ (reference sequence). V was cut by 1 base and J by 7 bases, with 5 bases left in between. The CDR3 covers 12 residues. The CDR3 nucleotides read TGTGCCAGCAGCTTAGGGGACCAGCCCCAGCATTTT. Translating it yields CASSLGDQPQHF.

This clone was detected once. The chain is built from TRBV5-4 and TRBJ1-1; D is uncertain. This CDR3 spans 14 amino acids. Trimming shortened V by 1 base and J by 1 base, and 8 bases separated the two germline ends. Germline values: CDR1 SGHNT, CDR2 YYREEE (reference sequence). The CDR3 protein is CASSLIQKNTEAFF. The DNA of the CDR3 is TGTGCCAGCAGCTTGATACAAAAGAACACTGAAGCTTTCTTT.

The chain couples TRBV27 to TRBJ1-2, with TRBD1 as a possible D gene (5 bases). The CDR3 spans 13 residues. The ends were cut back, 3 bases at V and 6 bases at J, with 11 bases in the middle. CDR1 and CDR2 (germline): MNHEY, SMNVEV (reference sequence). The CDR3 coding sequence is TGTGCCAGCAGTTTTCAGGGCAGACATGGCTACACCTTC. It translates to CASSFQGRHGYTF.

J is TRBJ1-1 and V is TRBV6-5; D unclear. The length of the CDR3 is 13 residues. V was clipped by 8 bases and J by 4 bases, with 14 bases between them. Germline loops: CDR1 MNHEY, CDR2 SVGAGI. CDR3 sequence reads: CASADLVSTEAFF. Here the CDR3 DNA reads TGTGCCAGCGCCGACCTGGTGAGCACTGAAGCTTTCTTT.